Below, one T cell receptor (beta chain) is given with its context. No antigen is known for it. Amplification used 60 Vbeta primers and 13 Jbeta primers. TCRdb's table, derived via immunoSEQ multiplex PCR, lists solely in-frame clones and lacks some. The sample holds about 140,000 clones. These data originate in a study of cytomegalovirus exposure and HLA in healthy donors. The study, taken as a whole, reports: Later on, an analysis showed TCR association rates differing by HLA locus, with DRB1 the most and HLA-C the fewest.

Material for sequencing was PBMCs. This receptor was identified in a male donor in good health and CMV-seronegative.

CDR3 nucleotides: TGTGCCACCAGCAGAAATCCTCCAGGGGCAGCTTTCTTT. This codes for CATSRNPPGAAFF. The V call is TRBV15, the J call TRBJ1-1, with TRBD1 as a possible D gene (6 bases). CDR1 and CDR2 (germline): LNHNV, YYDKDF (reference sequence). Trimming left V 2 bases short and J 10 bases short, with 14 bases between. The CDR3 runs 13 residues.